The clone carrying this T cell receptor beta chain was observed at least ten times. Its antigen remains unidentified. Hyperthyroidism in the patients, aged 18 to 65, was newly diagnosed and under 2 months in duration. CDR3 length: 16 residues. V lost 1 base and J 5 bases, leaving 15 bases between the germline ends. The data belong to a study of T cells in Graves' hyperthyroidism and ophthalmopathy. Study-level findings and limits: Ophthalmopathy, which appeared later, was predicted by the model a median 6.5 months before onset. Clonotypes that were expanded in thyroid above 0.001 mostly appeared in blood too. A 13 V-J signature model discriminated ophthalmopathy versus stable hyperthyroidism.

Amplification of TCR beta CDR3 regions was performed using RNA transcripts as template. Initially, a first-round RT-PCR of the TCR CDR3 employed the HTBI primer set. Via MiXCR, TCRdb re-called the multiplex PCR reads, giving one row per CDR3 protein. The sample shows roughly 700,000 distinct CDR3 sequences, about 15% of them seen only once. The sample was blood. This sequence joins TRBV12-3 or TRBV12-4 and TRBJ1-5; tentative D call: TRBD1 (5 bases). This receptor was taken from a woman between 18 and 29 years old with Graves' hyperthyroidism. DNA for the CDR3: TGTGCCAGCAGTTTAGGGGGCGCGAAGGCGGATCAGCCCCAGCATTTT. As protein: CASSLGGAKADQPQHF.